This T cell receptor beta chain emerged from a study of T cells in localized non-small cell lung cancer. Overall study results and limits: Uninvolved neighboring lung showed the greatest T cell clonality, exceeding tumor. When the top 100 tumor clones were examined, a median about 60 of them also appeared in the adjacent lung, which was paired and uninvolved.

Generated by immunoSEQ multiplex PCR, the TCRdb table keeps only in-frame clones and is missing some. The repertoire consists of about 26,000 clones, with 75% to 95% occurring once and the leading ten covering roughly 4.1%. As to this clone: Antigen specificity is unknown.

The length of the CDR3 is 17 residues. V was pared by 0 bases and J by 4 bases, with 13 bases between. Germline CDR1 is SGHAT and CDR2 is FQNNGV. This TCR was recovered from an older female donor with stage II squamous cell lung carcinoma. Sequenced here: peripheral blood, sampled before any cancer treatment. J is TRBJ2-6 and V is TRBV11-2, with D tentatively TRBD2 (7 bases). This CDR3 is CASSLDGGGPGANVLTF. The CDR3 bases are TGTGCCAGCAGCTTAGATGGGGGGGGCCCAGGGGCCAACGTCCTGACTTTC.